This entry is about one T cell receptor beta chain. Trimming left V 5 bases short and J 2 bases short, with 13 bases between. Germline CDR1 is ENHRY and CDR2 is SYGVKD. This CDR3 has 14 amino acids. The source of the sample is a study of blood T cell repertoires in COVID-19. The wider study: In each case, the material was cDNA or gDNA derived from T cells, B-cell-depleted T cells, or PBMCs.

In the source study's methods: Reference gene primer amplification gave estimated nucleated cell counts. The protocol was immunoSEQ multiplex PCR, while the TCRdb copy is restricted to in-frame clones and leaves out a portion. Clone size and the V and J calls come from that table; the DNA yielded D and trimming. The sample includes fewer than 200,000 clones, roughly 84% of them seen just once. This receptor was identified in a man between 65 and 79 years old with active or convalescent COVID-19. The chain joins TRBV10-3 to TRBJ2-7; D may be TRBD2 (6 bases). The sequenced sample consisted of peripheral blood. CDR3 DNA sequence: TGTGCCATCAGTCGGGGGACCGGCACCTACGAGCAGTACTTC. Its protein is CAISRGTGTYEQYF.